This T cell receptor beta chain was identified during a study of shared clonotypes between healthy human individuals. Overall study findings and caveats: What rarefaction showed was incomplete sorted-subset sequencing despite large depth.

A note on this clone: The antigen remains undetermined.

The repertoire was sequenced with immunoSEQ multiplex PCR; TCRdb's copy has only in-frame clones and lacks some. The sample yields approximately 1,000,000 clones, about four fifths seen once. The CDR3 has 16 residues. Per the germline V gene, CDR1 is MGHRA and CDR2 is YSYEKL. The trim removed 4 bases at V and 2 bases at J, leaving 10 bases unmatched. The chain is built from TRBV4-1 and TRBJ2-7; the match to TRBD1 covers 8 bases. This clonotype was sampled from a man between 18 and 29 years old in good health. Some clones in this sample may be carry-over from other donors' samples. The specimen sequenced was memory CD4+ T cells from PBMCs. Indicated subset: CD45RA-negative fraction. The CDR3 coding sequence is TGCGCCAGCAGCCGACTGGCGACAGGGGCCACCTACGAGCAGTACTTC. The encoded protein is CASSRLATGATYEQYF.